These 26 T cell receptor beta chains share one sample of origin, sequenced in a study of cytomegalovirus exposure and HLA in healthy donors. Primers for the PCR totalled 60 Vbeta and 13 Jbeta. Some clones are missing from TCRdb's copy, which holds only in-frame ones; the method was immunoSEQ multiplex PCR. The listing records some 140,000 clones. The material sequenced was PBMCs. The receptors were sampled from a woman aged 55-70 years in good health and CMV-seronegative.

The J gene is TRBJ2-7, the V gene TRBV6-5, with D possibly matching TRBD1 (6 bases). V lost 5 bases and J 0 bases, leaving 11 bases between the germline ends. Germline lookup yields CDR1 MNHEY and CDR2 SVGAGI. This CDR3 is 14 amino acids long. The CDR3 loop reads CASSGRGLSYEQYF. The CDR3 DNA follows: TGTGCCAGCAGTGGCAGGGGCCTCTCCTACGAGCAGTACTTC.

The V call is TRBV10-3, the J call TRBJ1-1; 7 bases are shared with TRBD1. Trimming cost V 7 bases and J 4 bases; bases outside gene matches: 6. The germline V gene encodes CDR1 ENHRY and CDR2 SYGVKD. This CDR3 spans 13 amino acids. CDR3 in DNA: TGTGCCATCACGAGACAGGGAGGCACTGAAGCTTTCTTT. Its translation is CAITRQGGTEAFF.

V gene TRBV5-1 combines with J gene TRBJ2-1; 9 nucleotides align to TRBD1. After removal of 0 bases from V and 6 bases from J, the junction contained 10 bases not matched to a gene. The length of the CDR3 is 17 residues. Germline CDR1 and CDR2: SGHRS and YFSETQ. CDR3 loop: CASSLAGRDRVGNEQFF. CDR3 coding DNA: TGCGCCAGCAGCTTGGCCGGTCGGGACAGGGTAGGCAATGAGCAGTTCTTC.

The rearrangement joins TRBV4-2 to TRBJ1-4; possibly TRBD1 for D (6 bases). V lost 4 bases, J lost 8 bases, and 20 bases lay in between. The germline CDR1 and CDR2 sequences are LGHNA and YNFKEQ. CDR3 length: 16 residues. The CDR3 protein is CASSLNKQGMAEKLFF. CDR3 DNA sequence: TGTGCCAGCAGCCTGAATAAACAGGGTATGGCGGAAAAACTGTTTTTT.

The genes are TRBV4-2 and TRBJ2-3; no clear D. The CDR3 spans 14 residues. Deletions cut 0 bases from V and 1 base from J, with 5 bases between. The germline V gene has CDR1 LGHNA and CDR2 YNFKEQ. The CDR3 DNA reads TGTGCCAGCAGCCAAGATAGAGGCACAGATACGCAGTATTTT. As protein: CASSQDRGTDTQYF.

For the CDR3, the DNA is TGCGCCAGCAGCTTGGCGACTTCTCAAGAGACCCAGTACTTC. Its translation: CASSLATSQETQYF. The genes are TRBV5-1 and TRBJ2-5; no clear D. The germline V and J ends were trimmed by 0 bases and 2 bases, with 8 bases remaining between them. The CDR3 consists of 14 residues. Looked up from germline, CDR1 is SGHRS and CDR2 is YFSETQ.

The chain uses TRBV18 and TRBJ1-1; tentatively, D is TRBD1 (6 bases). Trimming removed 3 bases at V and 11 bases at J, with 19 bases between. Germline CDR1 reads KGHSH; CDR2 reads LQKENI. This CDR3 has 14 residues. The DNA of the CDR3 is TGTGCCAGCTCACCCCCCGGGAGGGCAGGGGAGGCTTTCTTT. Its translation: CASSPPGRAGEAFF.

About this clone: This specimen includes other DNA sequences encoding the same CDR3. The CDR3 DNA is TGTGCCAGTAGTATTGGCCCGAACACTGAAGCTTTCTTT. Its protein is CASSIGPNTEAFF. J is TRBJ1-1 and V is TRBV19; D is ambiguous. Trimming took 3 bases from V and 1 from J, leaving 6 bases between them. The germline CDR1 and CDR2 sequences are LNHDA and SQIVND (reference sequence). The CDR3 length is 13 residues.

The chain has TRBV6-1 and TRBJ1-1; 8 nucleotides match TRBD1. The CDR3 sequence is 13 residues long. With V trimmed by 6 bases and J by 5 bases, 5 bases remained unmatched. Germline V gives CDR1 MNHNS, CDR2 SASEGT. The CDR3 protein is CASSQGARTEAFF. DNA for the CDR3: TGTGCCAGCAGCCAGGGGGCTCGGACTGAAGCTTTCTTT.

This chain joins TRBV9 and TRBJ2-1; 8 nucleotides line up with TRBD2. Germline values: CDR1 SGDLS, CDR2 YYNGEE. The CDR3 sequence is 14 residues long. V lost 1 base to trimming and J lost 9 bases; unmatched junction nucleotides: 6. CDR3 bases: TGTGCCAGCAGCGTACTTGCGGGAGGAACTGAGCAGTTCTTC. Translation gives CASSVLAGGTEQFF.

The chain employs TRBV19 and TRBJ1-1; unclear D gene. The germline V gene has CDR1 LNHDA and CDR2 SQIVND (reference sequence). Trimming stripped 3 bases from V and 2 bases from J, with 16 bases between. This CDR3 spans 16 amino acids. CDR3 region: CASSILWQTTNTEAFF. The CDR3 DNA sequence: TGTGCCAGTAGTATCTTATGGCAGACGACTAACACTGAAGCTTTCTTT. Full variable domain (rest looked up from reference TRBV19 and TRBJ1-1): DGGITQSPKYLFRKEGQNVTLSCEQNLNHDAMYWYRQDPGQGLRLIYYSQIVNDFQKGDIAEGYSVSREKKESFPLTVTSAQKNPTAFYLCASSILWQTTNTEAFFGQGTRLTVV.

About this clone itself: One junction end disagrees with the germline gene, perhaps due to a read error. The chain carries TRBV7-7 and TRBJ2-1, with D unresolved. CDR3 length: 16 amino acids. The V gene's germline CDR1 is SSHAT and CDR2 FNYEAQ (reference sequence). As DNA, the CDR3 is TGTGCTAGCAGCCGCAGTGTCGAGGCGTCCTACAATGAGCAGTTCTTC. It specifies CASSRSVEASYNEQFF.

The V gene is TRBV7-2, the J gene TRBJ2-2, with D maybe TRBD2 (5 bases). Germline V CDR1 and CDR2: SGHTA, FQGNSA. This CDR3 is built from 16 residues. Trimming cost V 7 bases and J 2 bases, with 17 bases left between them. The CDR3 DNA reads as TGTGCCAGCACTCTGACGGGATTAAAAAACACCGGGGAGCTGTTTTTT. It translates to CASTLTGLKNTGELFF.

The chain links TRBV28 to TRBJ1-6, with TRBD1 matching 7 bases. V dropped 5 bases and J dropped 9; count of bases not matched to a gene: 7. This CDR3 region has 14 residues. Germline loops: CDR1 MDHEN, CDR2 SYDVKM. The CDR3, as DNA: TGTGCCAGCAGTATCCGGGACAGAGGTTCACCCCTCCACTTT. Translation: CASSIRDRGSPLHF.

The V and J genes are TRBV28 and TRBJ1-2, with 7 bases that match TRBD1. The CDR3 length is 15 residues. Germline V gene data show CDR1 as MDHEN and CDR2 as SYDVKM. Trimming cost V 4 bases and J 4 bases; bases outside gene matches: 9. The CDR3 loop reads CASSSPTGYAYGYTF. For the CDR3, the DNA is TGTGCCAGCAGTTCACCGACAGGGTATGCCTATGGCTACACCTTC.

The chain has TRBV5-4 and TRBJ2-2; 9 bases align to TRBD1. V lost 4 bases to trimming and J lost 5 bases; unmatched junction nucleotides: 6. The CDR3 has 15 amino acids. CDR1 is SGHNT, CDR2 YYREEE, per germline (reference sequence). In nucleotides, the CDR3 is TGTGCCAGCAGCACGGGACAGGGAGGAACCGGGGAGCTGTTTTTT. It codes for CASSTGQGGTGELFF.

The chain uses TRBV4-2 and TRBJ2-7; 10 bases align to TRBD2. Germline loops: CDR1 LGHNA, CDR2 YNFKEQ. J lost 2 bases, V lost 4 bases, and 11 bases had no gene match. The CDR3 is made up of 17 amino acids. CDR3: CASSRDRAGGKTYEQYF. The CDR3 bases are TGTGCCAGCAGCCGAGACAGAGCGGGGGGGAAAACCTACGAGCAGTACTTC.

The rearrangement uses TRBV6-1 and TRBJ1-5; D is unclear. CDR3 size: 16 residues. Per germline, CDR1 MNHNS and CDR2 SASEGT. The ends were cut back, 0 bases at V and 9 bases at J, with 18 bases in the middle. The CDR3 DNA reads TGTGCCAGCAGTGAAGCGGTCGGGAAGGGTTGGGGGCCCCAGCATTTT. This gives the protein CASSEAVGKGWGPQHF.

V is TRBV6-1 and J is TRBJ1-4, with 9 positions matching TRBD1. J was trimmed by 5 bases and V by 8 bases; bases with no gene match: 3. The CDR3 totals 13 residues. Germline CDR1 is MNHNS and CDR2 is SASEGT. Here the CDR3 reads CASGTGWNEKLFF. For the CDR3, the DNA is TGTGCCAGCGGGACAGGGTGGAATGAAAAACTGTTTTTT.

The chain links TRBV5-8 to TRBJ1-1, with D maybe TRBD1 (5 bases). CDR1 is SGHTS, CDR2 YDEGEE, per germline. The CDR3 totals 15 residues. With 4 bases removed from V and 1 base from J, the gap between germline ends came to 14 bases. The CDR3 here is CASSVGGAENTEAFF. The CDR3 DNA reads TGTGCCAGCAGCGTCGGAGGGGCGGAGAACACTGAAGCTTTCTTT.

The V gene is TRBV7-9, the J gene TRBJ1-1; possibly TRBD1 for D (6 bases). CDR3 length: 14 residues. CDR1 is SEHNR and CDR2 is FQNEAQ in the germline V gene (reference sequence). V was trimmed by 6 bases and J by 2 bases, leaving 13 bases between them. The DNA for the CDR3 is TGTGCCAGCAGTCCTCCGGGACACAACACTGAAGCTTTCTTT. As protein: CASSPPGHNTEAFF.

This chain joins TRBV9 and TRBJ2-2; 7 bases map to TRBD2. CDR3 size: 17 residues. CDR1 and CDR2 from the germline V gene are SGDLS and YYNGEE. V was pared by 4 bases and J by 4 bases, with 13 bases of the junction left unmatched. The CDR3 loop reads CASSPLGRERSTGELFF. In DNA, the CDR3 is TGTGCCAGCAGCCCCCTCGGGCGGGAGAGAAGCACCGGGGAGCTGTTTTTT. The full variable domain, with the rest looked up from reference TRBV9 and TRBJ2-2, is DSGVTQTPKHLITATGQRVTLRCSPRSGDLSVYWYQQSLDQGLQFLIQYYNGEERAKGNILERFSAQQFPDLHSELNLSSLELGDSALYFCASSPLGRERSTGELFFGEGSRLTVL.

This chain connects TRBV4-1 to TRBJ2-5; TRBD1 is a possible D gene (5 bases). V was trimmed by 0 bases and J by 4 bases, leaving 12 bases between them. From germline, CDR1 is MGHRA and CDR2 YSYEKL. The CDR3 consists of 15 residues. CDR3 sequence: CASSQDGRVLETQYF. The CDR3 region has the DNA TGCGCCAGCAGCCAAGATGGCAGGGTATTAGAGACCCAGTACTTC.

The V gene is TRBV9, the J gene TRBJ1-2; perhaps TRBD1 as D (5 bases). The CDR3 spans 15 residues. The germline V gene has CDR1 SGDLS and CDR2 YYNGEE. V lost 3 bases and J 1 base, leaving 13 bases between the germline ends. DNA for the CDR3: TGTGCCAGCAGCGCCGATCTTGACAGTAACTATGGCTACACCTTC. Its translation: CASSADLDSNYGYTF.

This sequence joins TRBV5-6 and TRBJ2-4; TRBD2 might be the D (6 bases). The germline V gene encodes CDR1 SGHDT and CDR2 YYEEEE. Between the trimmed V and J ends, which lost 3 bases and 0 bases, there was a span of 13 bases. The CDR3 contains 16 residues. CDR3 DNA: TGTGCCAGCAGCTACCGAACGGGACTAGCCAAAAACATTCAGTACTTC. It is translated as CASSYRTGLAKNIQYF.

The chain employs TRBV19 and TRBJ1-2; 9 bases are shared with TRBD1. The V and J ends lost 5 bases and 1 base, in that order; junction bases with no gene match: 14. The CDR3 spans 18 residues. In germline, CDR1 is LNHDA, CDR2 SQIVND (reference sequence). The CDR3 region is CASSSPPGQGNFNYGYTF. As DNA, the CDR3 is TGTGCCAGTAGTTCACCACCGGGACAGGGAAACTTTAACTATGGCTACACCTTC.